The rows below give T cell receptor beta chains drawn from one sample of a study of molecular identifiers for immune sequencing clone quantification. In TCRdb, the PCR reads were re-called with MiXCR into one record per CDR3 protein. This sample has 460,000 or so distinct CDR3 sequences, with roughly 26% found just once. Sequencing was carried out using naive CD8+ T cells from blood, with Jurkat cell RNA spiked in. The receptors derive from a human donor in good health. Some libraries in this study had Jurkat cell RNA spiked in. CDR3s include the opening cysteine and the closing phenylalanine or tryptophan. Fields, in order: clone size, CDR3 length, V gene, CDR3 protein. Only part of the rows carry a size: once, few, many, or a class if the clone is expanded.

clone size: few; CDR3 length: 14; V gene: TRBV6-2/TRBV6-3; CDR3 protein: CASSQLGAGEKLFF
clone size: NA; CDR3 length: 16; V gene: TRBV28; CDR3 protein: CASSSYPMANTSPLHF
clone size: few; CDR3 length: 14; V gene: TRBV19; CDR3 protein: CASMGGTGRNEQYF
clone size: NA; CDR3 length: 15; V gene: TRBV12-3/TRBV12-4; CDR3 protein: CASSLLAGGPPEQYF
clone size: many; CDR3 length: 14; V gene: TRBV4-3; CDR3 protein: CASSQGTGLTEAFF
clone size: once; CDR3 length: 15; V gene: TRBV6-2/TRBV6-3; CDR3 protein: CASSYPPAGVKEQYF
clone size: NA; CDR3 length: 15; V gene: TRBV7-9; CDR3 protein: CASRSNLRESDTQYF
clone size: NA; CDR3 length: 14; V gene: TRBV9; CDR3 protein: CASSLTSVSYEQYF
clone size: NA; CDR3 length: 16; V gene: TRBV27; CDR3 protein: CASGRAGVTFIETQYF
clone size: once; CDR3 length: 16; V gene: TRBV11-2; CDR3 protein: CASSPSYGEGSKTQYF
clone size: many; CDR3 length: 15; V gene: TRBV7-9; CDR3 protein: CASSSGTSGSYEQYF
clone size: NA; CDR3 length: 13; V gene: TRBV4-1; CDR3 protein: CASSPSMGQPQHF
clone size: few; CDR3 length: 15; V gene: TRBV25-1; CDR3 protein: CASSENLAGGVEQFF
clone size: few; CDR3 length: 12; V gene: TRBV28; CDR3 protein: CATRQENQPQHF
clone size: NA; CDR3 length: 16; V gene: TRBV24-1; CDR3 protein: CATSEFRDTGRDTQYF
clone size: few; CDR3 length: 12; V gene: TRBV10-2; CDR3 protein: CASSVGQMEAFF
clone size: NA; CDR3 length: 17; V gene: TRBV21-1; CDR3 protein: CADPGATGPMYTGELFF
clone size: few; CDR3 length: 14; V gene: TRBV7-2; CDR3 protein: CASSGEGGSREQFF
clone size: few; CDR3 length: 15; V gene: TRBV9; CDR3 protein: CASSVAGGQNNEQFF
clone size: many; CDR3 length: 13; V gene: TRBV4-3; CDR3 protein: CASSQARSYEQYF
clone size: NA; CDR3 length: 13; V gene: TRBV29-1; CDR3 protein: CSVRAGGLYEQYF
clone size: many; CDR3 length: 16; V gene: TRBV4-3; CDR3 protein: CASSRLQTGTNEKLFF
clone size: NA; CDR3 length: 16; V gene: TRBV4-3; CDR3 protein: CASSQDAVGATYEQYF
clone size: many; CDR3 length: 13; V gene: TRBV9; CDR3 protein: CASSVAGGEDAFF
clone size: few; CDR3 length: 14; V gene: TRBV3-1; CDR3 protein: CASSQYDAGTEAFF
clone size: many; CDR3 length: 18; V gene: TRBV24-1; CDR3 protein: CATNAGTAGGGSYNEQFF
clone size: NA; CDR3 length: 18; V gene: TRBV21-1; CDR3 protein: CASSKARLAGDSSDTQYF
clone size: few; CDR3 length: 15; V gene: TRBV12-3/TRBV12-4; CDR3 protein: CASSPGQGAFTEAFF
clone size: many; CDR3 length: 15; V gene: TRBV28; CDR3 protein: CASSPRGVSSYEQYF
clone size: many; CDR3 length: 15; V gene: TRBV7-9; CDR3 protein: CASSSRATGADTQYF
clone size: few; CDR3 length: 15; V gene: TRBV7-2; CDR3 protein: CASSYSLAGDETQYF
clone size: few; CDR3 length: 17; V gene: TRBV5-8; CDR3 protein: CASSLAYFTATNEKLFF
clone size: many; CDR3 length: 19; V gene: TRBV5-1; CDR3 protein: CASSTAGTGVLSPYYEQYF
clone size: NA; CDR3 length: 16; V gene: TRBV4-3; CDR3 protein: CASSPYTGTVNTEAFF
clone size: many; CDR3 length: 13; V gene: TRBV30; CDR3 protein: CAWRDYSNQPQHF
clone size: few; CDR3 length: 13; V gene: TRBV30; CDR3 protein: CAWSFRSSYEQYF
clone size: NA; CDR3 length: 16; V gene: TRBV2; CDR3 protein: CASSGAGGYVKNIQYF
clone size: NA; CDR3 length: 20; V gene: TRBV6-1; CDR3 protein: CASSEVVWGTGSSGANVLTF
clone size: many; CDR3 length: 12; V gene: TRBV5-1; CDR3 protein: CASSLVGTEAFF
clone size: NA; CDR3 length: 15; V gene: TRBV27; CDR3 protein: CASSLGRGGRNEQFF
clone size: few; CDR3 length: 15; V gene: TRBV20-1; CDR3 protein: CSAVRLALAKNIQYF
clone size: many; CDR3 length: 15; V gene: TRBV29-1; CDR3 protein: CSVEAPHVAKNIQYF
clone size: NA; CDR3 length: 14; V gene: TRBV18; CDR3 protein: CASSLYRGNTEAFF
clone size: few; CDR3 length: 12; V gene: TRBV20-1; CDR3 protein: CSALDMNTEAFF
clone size: NA; CDR3 length: 14; V gene: TRBV27; CDR3 protein: CASRYGGSNQPQHF
clone size: many; CDR3 length: 12; V gene: TRBV20-1; CDR3 protein: CSAHRGDTEAFF
clone size: NA; CDR3 length: 16; V gene: TRBV13; CDR3 protein: CASSRGVGQFDTEAFF
clone size: few; CDR3 length: 15; V gene: TRBV4-1; CDR3 protein: CASSQDRGTGWAQYF
clone size: many; CDR3 length: 13; V gene: TRBV28; CDR3 protein: CASSLTGANVLTF
clone size: NA; CDR3 length: 15; V gene: TRBV7-9; CDR3 protein: CASSLDRGYWGTQYF
clone size: NA; CDR3 length: 14; V gene: TRBV5-5; CDR3 protein: CASSTGRRDQPQHF
clone size: many; CDR3 length: 15; V gene: TRBV7-6; CDR3 protein: CASSLGFAGGETQYF
clone size: few; CDR3 length: 15; V gene: TRBV20-1; CDR3 protein: CSARNLGQGNSPLHF
clone size: few; CDR3 length: 15; V gene: TRBV14; CDR3 protein: CASSHWDRGTDTQYF
clone size: NA; CDR3 length: 14; V gene: TRBV30; CDR3 protein: CAWSSGSKSYEQYF
clone size: NA; CDR3 length: 15; V gene: TRBV27; CDR3 protein: CASSLTARDKNGCTF
clone size: NA; CDR3 length: 13; V gene: TRBV20-1; CDR3 protein: CSASDRVEEKLFF
clone size: many; CDR3 length: 17; V gene: TRBV4-1; CDR3 protein: CASSHLGGQVLSYEQYF
clone size: many; CDR3 length: 14; V gene: TRBV4-1; CDR3 protein: CASSQEGSPYEQYF